The clone carrying this TCR beta chain was detected a few times. The antigen remains undetermined. Germline CDR1 reads SGHRS; CDR2 reads YFSETQ. Trimming at V came to 4 bases and at J to 0 bases, leaving 7 bases not matched to a gene. The CDR3 is 16 residues long. The data were obtained in a study of radiotherapy plus CTLA-4 blockade in lung cancer. TCRdb's table, derived via immunoSEQ multiplex PCR, lists solely in-frame clones and lacks some. The sample carries some 30,000 clones, roughly four fifths recorded once. Study-wide results and limits: Reports identified early blood T cell clone dynamics, with interferon-beta, as the best response predictor.

The sequence was collected from a human donor with non-small cell lung cancer who had stable disease on radiotherapy plus ipilimumab. This sample comprised peripheral blood, obtained from a patient treated with radiotherapy plus ipilimumab. This chain connects TRBV5-1 to TRBJ1-3, with 7 bases lining up with TRBD1. Here the CDR3 DNA reads TGCGCCAGCAGCCGACCCGACAGGGACTCTGGAAACACCATATATTTT. This gives the protein CASSRPDRDSGNTIYF.